Listed here are 5 T cell receptor beta chains from one sample, sequenced in a study of blood T cell repertoires in COVID-19 (dated by TCRdb to the early 2020s). Libraries were built with the immunoSEQ multiplex PCR assay. TCRdb limited this immuneACCESS table to in-frame rearrangements with V and J called. A share of clones is missing; checked studies link under half to unresolved V genes, and the rest is unexplained. This sample has approximately 290,000 clones in its table, and roughly 89% of those were observed once. 0.7% to 0.9% of the sample lies in the top ten. Sequencing was carried out using peripheral blood. The receptors derive from a man aged 30-40 years with acute or convalescent COVID-19.

V is TRBV30 and J is TRBJ1-4; 7 positions agree with TRBD1. J gave up 6 bases and V 4 bases, and 5 bases lay outside the gene matches. Germline V gene data show CDR1 as GTSNPN and CDR2 as SVGIG (reference sequence). This CDR3 has 13 residues. The CDR3 loop reads CAWTGQAYEKLFF. Written as DNA, the CDR3 is TGTGCCTGGACAGGACAGGCATATGAAAAACTGTTTTTT. The variable domain in full, completed from reference TRBV30 and TRBJ1-4, reads SQTIHQWPATLVQPVGSPLSLECTVEGTSNPNLYWYRQAAGRGLQLLFYSVGIGQISSEVPQNLSASRPQDRQFILSSKKLLLSDSGFYLCAWTGQAYEKLFFGSGTQLSVL.

This rearrangement joins TRBV28 to TRBJ1-2; a weak D match, TRBD1 (6 bases). V was trimmed by 5 bases and J by 0 bases, leaving 16 bases between them. The CDR3 is 16 amino acids. Germline V gene lookup returns CDR1 MDHEN and CDR2 SYDVKM. CDR3 in DNA: TGTGCCAGCAGTGCTACAGGGTACACAGCTAACTATGGCTACACCTTC. Protein product: CASSATGYTANYGYTF.

V and J are TRBV6-7 and TRBJ2-3, with D perhaps TRBD2 (6 bases). TRBV6-7 is marked as an open reading frame, function uncertain. V was trimmed by 2 bases and J by 6 bases, leaving 12 bases between them. The CDR3 runs to 14 residues. CDR3 residues: CASSYPNLADTQYF. CDR3 nucleotide sequence: TGTGCCAGCAGTTACCCAAATCTAGCGGATACGCAGTATTTT.

This chain uses TRBV4-1 with TRBJ1-3; D is undetermined. The CDR3 contains 15 residues. Germline V gives CDR1 MGHRA, CDR2 YSYEKL. V lost 3 bases to trimming and J lost 0 bases, with 9 bases between them. CDR3 sequence reads: CASSQAPSSGNTIYF. The CDR3 nucleotides are TGCGCCAGCAGCCAGGCACCTAGCTCTGGAAACACCATATATTTT.

Only a few counts were recorded for this clone. This rearrangement joins TRBV19 to TRBJ1-3; D is uncertain. Germline CDR1 is LNHDA and CDR2 is SQIVND (reference sequence). The V end lost 6 bases, the J end lost 0 bases, and 15 bases lay between the germline ends. This CDR3 region has 16 residues. The CDR3 region is CASSRGWIDSGNTIYF. DNA for the CDR3: TGTGCCAGTAGCCGGGGTTGGATTGACTCTGGAAACACCATATATTTT.